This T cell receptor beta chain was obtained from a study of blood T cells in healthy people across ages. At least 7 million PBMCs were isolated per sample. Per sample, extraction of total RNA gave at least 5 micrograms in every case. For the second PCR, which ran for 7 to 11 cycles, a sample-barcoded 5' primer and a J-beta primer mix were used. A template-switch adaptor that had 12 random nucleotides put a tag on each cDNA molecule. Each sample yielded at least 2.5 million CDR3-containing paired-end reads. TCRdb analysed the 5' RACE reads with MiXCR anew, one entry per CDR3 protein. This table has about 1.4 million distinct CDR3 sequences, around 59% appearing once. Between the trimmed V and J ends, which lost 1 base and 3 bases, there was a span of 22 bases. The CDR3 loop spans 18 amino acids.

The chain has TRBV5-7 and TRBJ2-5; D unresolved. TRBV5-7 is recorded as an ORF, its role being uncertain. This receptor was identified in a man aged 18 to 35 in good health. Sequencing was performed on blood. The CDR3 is CASSLLPLEHGREETQYF. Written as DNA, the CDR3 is TGTGCCAGCAGCTTGTTGCCCTTGGAGCATGGACGAGAAGAGACCCAGTACTTC.